The next 17 T cell receptor beta chains were all read from a single sample in a study of human T cells and chemical hapten exposure. Via MiXCR, TCRdb re-called the RACE reads, giving one row per CDR3 protein. The sample records about 190,000 distinct CDR3 sequences, 20% to 25% being singletons. Noted time point: patch test 3, about 24 weeks after DPC sensitization. Treatment described: therapeutic diphenylcyclopropenone sensitization with weekly scalp DPC. This specimen was whole blood, taken in connection with sensitization to the hapten diphenylcyclopropenone (DPC). The receptors were gathered from a woman aged 40-49 years with alopecia areata. Some clones in this sample may be carry-over from other donors' samples.

In this sample, this clonotype turned up a few times. This chain connects TRBV10-3 to TRBJ1-1; D not resolved. The CDR3 spans 14 residues. V lost 2 bases and J lost 2, with 9 bases in between. Per the germline V gene, CDR1 is ENHRY and CDR2 is SYGVKD. CDR3 loop: CAISERADNTEAFF. For the CDR3, the DNA is TGTGCCATCAGTGAGAGGGCCGACAACACTGAAGCTTTCTTT.

Remarks on this clonotype: The germline gene is not matched at one end of the junction; a read error may be the cause. The CDR3 bases are TGTGCCAGCAGTCGCATCAGCGGGAGCCAAGAGACCCTGTACTTC. This codes for CASSRISGSQETLYF. This chain connects TRBV6-2 or TRBV6-3 to TRBJ2-5, with 8 bases lining up with TRBD2. The germline V gene encodes CDR1 MNHEY and CDR2 SVGEGT. CDR3 length: 15 amino acids.

The rearrangement links TRBV4-3 to TRBJ2-7; D might be TRBD2 (5 bases). The germline V and J ends were trimmed by 1 base and 2 bases, with 18 bases remaining between them. The CDR3 has 17 residues. Germline V lookup: CDR1 LGHNA, CDR2 YSLEER. The CDR3 sequence: CASSQAFIMAGAYEQYF. CDR3 coding DNA: TGCGCCAGCAGCCAAGCTTTTATTATGGCCGGGGCCTACGAGCAGTACTTC.

The rearrangement links TRBV29-1 to TRBJ2-5; D remains unclear. The germline V and J ends were trimmed by 6 bases and 3 bases, with 20 bases remaining between them. This CDR3 has 15 residues. In germline, CDR1 is SQVTM, CDR2 ANQGSEA. CDR3 nucleotide sequence: TGCAGCGTGTCGGAGCTTTACTCGACCGAAGAGACCCAGTACTTC. Its translation: CSVSELYSTEETQYF. The full variable domain, rest sourced from reference TRBV29-1 and TRBJ2-5, is SAVISQKPSRDICQRGTSLTIQCQVDSQVTMMFWYRQQPGQSLTLIATANQGSEATYESGFVIDKFPISRPNLTFSTLTVSNMSPEDSSIYLCSVSELYSTEETQYFGPGTRLLVL.

This clonotype appeared a few times. The chain uses TRBV12-3 or TRBV12-4 and TRBJ1-6, with 11 positions matching TRBD1. V shed 5 bases and J 8 bases; nucleotides not matched to a gene: 5. CDR3 size: 15 residues. This chain's CDR3 is CASSPGTGGDSPLHF. The CDR3 DNA reads as TGTGCCAGCAGTCCCGGGACAGGGGGTGATTCACCCCTCCACTTT.

This clonotype turned up a few times. V gene TRBV20-1 combines with J gene TRBJ2-4; D perhaps matches TRBD1 (5 bases). CDR3 length: 14 amino acids. V lost 1 base and J lost 6, with 13 bases in between. Germline CDR1 reads DFQATT; CDR2 reads SNEGSKA (reference sequence). The CDR3, as DNA: TGCAGTGCTAGAGTGTCAGGGCCCGGAAACATTCAGTACTTC. This codes for CSARVSGPGNIQYF.

This rearrangement joins TRBV4-1 to TRBJ2-1; no firm D call. CDR3 size: 12 residues. Trimming removed 1 base from V and 8 bases from J, with 6 bases in between. Germline V lookup: CDR1 MGHRA, CDR2 YSYEKL. In nucleotides, the CDR3 is TGCGCCAGCAGCCAAGCGGCGGATGAGCAGTTCTTC. Protein: CASSQAADEQFF.

This clonotype was recorded at least ten times. This chain joins TRBV2 and TRBJ2-3, with D possibly being TRBD1 (6 bases). Germline values: CDR1 SNHLY, CDR2 FYNNEI. Trimming pared 6 bases from V and 6 bases from J, leaving 22 bases between. The CDR3 contains 16 residues. CDR3 loop: CASSRLQGNGADTQYF. The CDR3, as DNA: TGTGCCAGCAGCCGCTTACAGGGAAACGGGGCGGATACGCAGTATTTT.

V usage is TRBV6-5 and J usage is TRBJ1-2; unclear D gene. The CDR3 sequence is 13 residues long. Germline V CDR1 and CDR2: MNHEY, SVGAGI. V was shortened by 0 bases and J by 7 bases, with 9 bases between the two germline ends. The CDR3 loop reads CASSYSIGFGYTF. Here the CDR3 DNA reads TGTGCCAGCAGTTACTCGATAGGGTTTGGCTACACCTTC.

This chain joins TRBV7-8 and TRBJ1-5; 8 bases map to TRBD1. The CDR3 loop spans 15 amino acids. Trimming removed 5 bases from V and 4 bases from J; junction bases left unmatched: 7. Looked up from germline, CDR1 is SGHVS and CDR2 is FQNEAQ. The CDR3 protein is CASSGGQGRNQPQHF. DNA for the CDR3: TGTGCCAGCAGCGGCGGACAGGGAAGGAATCAGCCCCAGCATTTT.

This clonotype was counted at least ten times. The rearrangement links TRBV5-1 to TRBJ1-1; D uncertain. V lost 0 bases to trimming and J lost 1 base, with 7 bases between them. The germline V gene encodes CDR1 SGHRS and CDR2 YFSETQ. The CDR3 has 14 residues. The CDR3 loop is CASSLGDGNTEAFF. DNA of the CDR3: TGCGCCAGCAGCTTGGGAGATGGGAACACTGAAGCTTTCTTT.

This clonotype showed up just a few times. The V gene is TRBV4-1, the J gene TRBJ1-1; tentative D call: TRBD1 (6 bases). Germline V gene sequence: CDR1 MGHRA, CDR2 YSYEKL. Trimming removed 4 bases from V and 4 bases from J, with 16 bases in between. This CDR3 has 15 residues. The CDR3 nucleotides read TGCGCCAGCAGCCGGAACAGGGACGGCTTCACTGAAGCTTTCTTT. The encoded protein is CASSRNRDGFTEAFF.

This rearrangement joins TRBV5-4 to TRBJ2-7; D might be TRBD1 (5 bases). Trimming removed 8 bases at V and 1 base at J, with 13 bases between. Looked up from germline, CDR1 is SGHNT and CDR2 is YYREEE (reference sequence). The CDR3 contains 13 residues. CDR3 residues: CASRQLTSYEQYF. The CDR3 DNA reads TGTGCCAGTAGACAGTTAACTTCCTACGAGCAGTACTTC.

There are a few counts of this clonotype. The chain uses TRBV5-1 and TRBJ1-6; unclear D gene. The germline V gene has CDR1 SGHRS and CDR2 YFSETQ. The CDR3 runs to 14 residues. The ends were cut back, 4 bases at V and 7 bases at J, with 12 bases in the middle. CDR3 nucleotide sequence: TGCGCCAGCAGCACCTCGACCTTAAATTCACCCCTCCACTTT. As protein: CASSTSTLNSPLHF.

The J gene is TRBJ2-7, the V gene TRBV29-1, with a possible D match to TRBD1 (6 bases). V lost 0 bases to trimming and J lost 5 bases, with 11 bases between them. The CDR3 has 13 residues. Germline loops: CDR1 SQVTM, CDR2 ANQGSEA. DNA of the CDR3: TGCAGCGTTGAAGATACAGGGTATAACGAGCAGTACTTC. This translates into CSVEDTGYNEQYF.

This clonotype has a handful of counts. V usage is TRBV7-2 and J usage is TRBJ2-5; perhaps TRBD2 as D (6 bases). This CDR3 has 16 residues. The V gene's germline CDR1 is SGHTA and CDR2 FQGNSA. The V and J ends lost 2 bases and 5 bases respectively, with 18 bases between them. This CDR3 reads CASSLNPIAVQETQYF. The CDR3, as DNA: TGTGCCAGCAGCTTAAACCCCATAGCGGTACAGGAGACCCAGTACTTC.

The V gene is TRBV6-5, the J gene TRBJ2-7; 11 positions match TRBD2. CDR3 size: 15 residues. CDR1 is MNHEY, CDR2 SVGAGI, per germline. V was clipped by 2 bases and J by 1 base; unmatched bases: 1. The CDR3 DNA sequence: TGTGCCAGCAGTTACAGGACTAGCGGGTCCTACGAGCAGTACTTC. Protein product: CASSYRTSGSYEQYF.